One sample yielded the 21 T cell receptor beta chains listed below, sequenced in a study of blood T cells in healthy people across ages. PCR was performed a second time for about 7 to 11 cycles using a sample-barcoded 5' primer and a J-beta primer mix. One entry per CDR3 protein results from TCRdb running MiXCR on the 5' RACE reads. Of around 1.1 million distinct CDR3 sequences detected, 35% to 40% appear once; the ten largest clones hold around 13%. Sequencing was done on a sample of blood. The receptors were gathered from a man between 18 and 35 years old in good health.

Note on this clonotype: A much larger clonotype is one base distant, so this may be a read error. The chain links TRBV4-2 to TRBJ2-6; a weak D match, TRBD1 (5 bases). The CDR3 contains 17 residues. CDR1 and CDR2 from the germline V gene are LGHNA and YNFKEQ. CDR3 in amino acids: CASSQVQDISGTNVLTF. The CDR3 DNA is TGTGCCAGCAGCCAAGTTCAGGACATCTCTGGGACCAACGTCCTGACTTTC.

The V call is TRBV7-9, the J call TRBJ1-4; D unclear. The germline gives CDR1 SEHNR, CDR2 FQNEAQ (reference sequence). The CDR3 is 15 residues long. With 5 bases removed from V and 8 bases from J, the gap between germline ends came to 18 bases. The CDR3 coding sequence is TGTGCCAGCAGCGGGTTCGGCGACGACGGAGAAAAACTGTTTTTT. Protein: CASSGFGDDGEKLFF.

This clonotype was detected only a few times. This sequence joins TRBV5-1 and TRBJ1-1, with D possibly TRBD1 on 6 matching bases. Germline CDR1 is SGHRS and CDR2 is YFSETQ. V shed 5 bases and J shed 4 bases, with 12 bases lying between them. The CDR3 has 13 residues. The DNA for the CDR3 is TGCGCCAGCAGATCCGGGGGCCGCACTGAAGCTTTCTTT. Protein: CASRSGGRTEAFF.

The rearrangement joins TRBV7-2 to TRBJ1-4; D possibly corresponds to TRBD1 (6 bases). V was pared by 3 bases and J by 0 bases, with 8 bases between. This CDR3 is 15 amino acids long. Germline-derived CDR1 and CDR2 are SGHTA and FQGNSA. Here the CDR3 DNA reads TGTGCCAGCAGCTTTAAGGGGGCAACTAATGAAAAACTGTTTTTT. Its translation is CASSFKGATNEKLFF.

This clonotype was recorded a few times. The CDR3 nucleotides are TGTGCCAGCAGCGTCCGGGACAGGGATTTCAATGAGCAGTTCTTC. This translates into CASSVRDRDFNEQFF. The chain links TRBV9 to TRBJ2-1, with TRBD1 matching 9 bases. This CDR3 spans 15 amino acids. CDR1 is SGDLS and CDR2 is YYNGEE in the germline V gene. With 2 bases clipped from V and 6 bases from J, the junction kept 6 bases outside the gene matches.

This clonotype was seen more than once but under ten times. This chain connects TRBV4-1 to TRBJ1-4; D gene uncertain. Trimming cost V 0 bases and J 4 bases, with 3 bases left between them. The germline V gene encodes CDR1 MGHRA and CDR2 YSYEKL. The CDR3 is 13 residues long. In DNA form, the CDR3 reads TGCGCCAGCAGCCAAGATATTAATGAAAAACTGTTTTTT. It translates to CASSQDINEKLFF.

There are many counts of this clonotype. The chain combines TRBV12-3 or TRBV12-4 with TRBJ1-2; D remains ambiguous. CDR3 size: 13 residues. The ends were cut back, 6 bases at V and 8 bases at J, with 16 bases in the middle. This CDR3 reads CASSSYGLPGYTF. The CDR3 DNA sequence: TGTGCCAGCAGCTCTTACGGGCTGCCGGGCTACACCTTC.

The chain carries TRBV11-2 and TRBJ2-1; 10 bases agree with TRBD2. In germline, CDR1 is SGHAT, CDR2 FQNNGV. CDR3 length: 15 amino acids. J gave up 5 bases and V 5 bases, and 6 bases lay outside the gene matches. This CDR3 is CASSSGGAKNNEQFF. The CDR3 bases are TGTGCCAGCAGCAGCGGGGGGGCCAAGAACAATGAGCAGTTCTTC.

The rearrangement links TRBV19 to TRBJ1-1; 8 nucleotides match TRBD1. After removal of 5 bases from V and 7 bases from J, the junction contained 6 bases not matched to a gene. The CDR3 is 13 residues long. Germline V lookup: CDR1 LNHDA, CDR2 SQIVND (reference sequence). CDR3 sequence (DNA): TGTGCCAGTAGTGACAGGGGAGTAGGTGAAGCTTTCTTT. Its protein product is CASSDRGVGEAFF. Drawing the rest from reference TRBV19 and TRBJ1-1, the complete variable domain is DGGITQSPKYLFRKEGQNVTLSCEQNLNHDAMYWYRQDPGQGLRLIYYSQIVNDFQKGDIAEGYSVSREKKESFPLTVTSAQKNPTAFYLCASSDRGVGEAFFGQGTRLTVV.

A few counts support this clonotype. The chain has TRBV29-1 and TRBJ2-1; 7 bases are shared with TRBD2. V lost 1 base, J lost 3 bases, and 3 bases stayed unmatched. The CDR3 contains 14 residues. Germline values: CDR1 SQVTM, CDR2 ANQGSEA. The CDR3 loop is CSVEVAGVYNEQFF. In DNA form, the CDR3 reads TGCAGCGTTGAAGTGGCGGGGGTCTACAATGAGCAGTTCTTC.

This clonotype was seen only a few times. This rearrangement joins TRBV20-1 to TRBJ2-7; 8 nucleotides line up with TRBD1. Germline trimming cut 6 bases from V and 7 bases from J; bases unmatched to any gene: 5. The CDR3 sequence is 11 residues long. The germline CDR1 and CDR2 sequences are DFQATT and SNEGSKA (reference sequence). DNA for the CDR3: TGCAGTGCCTCGACAGGGGAAGAGCAGTACTTC. Its protein is CSASTGEEQYF.

The chain employs TRBV2 and TRBJ1-1, with D maybe TRBD1 (5 bases). With 6 bases removed from V and 3 bases from J, the gap between germline ends came to 14 bases. Germline CDR1 reads SNHLY; CDR2 reads FYNNEI. This CDR3 spans 14 amino acids. CDR3 sequence (DNA): TGTGCCAGCAGCCAACGGGACGCTGACACTGAAGCTTTCTTT. Translating gives CASSQRDADTEAFF.

The table lists this clonotype with a few counts. The chain combines TRBV20-1 with TRBJ1-2, with 8 bases aligning to TRBD1. The CDR3 spans 14 residues. Germline V gene data show CDR1 as DFQATT and CDR2 as SNEGSKA (reference sequence). V lost 6 bases, J lost 5 bases, and 11 bases stayed unmatched. In nucleotides, the CDR3 is TGCAGTGCACAAGGACAGGGCCAGGTTTATGGCTACACCTTC. It encodes CSAQGQGQVYGYTF.

Remarks on this clonotype: This could be a read error, since a much larger clone is one nucleotide away. V usage is TRBV6-2 or TRBV6-3 and J usage is TRBJ2-1, with 7 bases lining up with TRBD2. CDR3 length: 15 amino acids. From germline, CDR1 is MNHEY and CDR2 SVGEGT. The CDR3 DNA reads TGTGCCAGCAGCCGCGGGGGACTACTCTACAGTGAGCAGTTCTTC. Translating gives CASSRGGLLYSEQFF.

V usage is TRBV7-8 and J usage is TRBJ1-2; 7 bases are shared with TRBD1. CDR1 and CDR2 (germline): SGHVS, FQNEAQ. This CDR3 has 16 amino acids. V trimming: 0 bases; J trimming: 3 bases; junction bases outside the gene matches: 7. CDR3 loop: CASSLAQAGGYYGYTF. CDR3 DNA: TGTGCCAGCAGCTTAGCGCAGGCAGGGGGATACTATGGCTACACCTTC.

The chain carries TRBV20-1 and TRBJ2-1; D gene uncertain. Germline-derived CDR1 and CDR2 are DFQATT and SNEGSKA (reference sequence). There are 10 residues in the CDR3. The V gene lost 3 bases and the J gene lost 9 bases, with 6 bases spanning the gap. CDR3 residues: CSASWGEQFF. CDR3 nucleotides: TGCAGTGCTAGTTGGGGTGAGCAGTTCTTC.

About this clonotype itself: This may be a read error, as it is one base from a much larger clone. This chain joins TRBV5-6 and TRBJ2-7; the D is unclear. Trimming pared 4 bases from V and 3 bases from J, leaving 8 bases between. CDR3 size: 12 residues. The germline V gene encodes CDR1 SGHDT and CDR2 YYEEEE. CDR3 nucleotides: TGTGCCAGCAGCGCCGACCGCTACGAGCAGTACTTC. Amino acids: CASSADRYEQYF.

This clonotype came up a few times. The chain combines TRBV5-1 with TRBJ1-2; TRBD1 aligns across 7 bases. The CDR3 consists of 17 residues. Per the germline V gene, CDR1 is SGHRS and CDR2 is YFSETQ. The J segment lost 0 bases and the V segment lost 1 base, leaving 9 bases of the junction unmatched. The CDR3 DNA follows: TGCGCCAGCAGCTTGCCGACAGGGACTTATACTAACTATGGCTACACCTTC. Translating gives CASSLPTGTYTNYGYTF.

This clonotype was seen repeatedly, ten times or more. CDR3 coding DNA: TGTGCCAGCAGCTTAGTCGGACTAGCGGGTACCACAGATACGCAGTATTTT. Translating gives CASSLVGLAGTTDTQYF. The rearrangement uses TRBV13 and TRBJ2-3; 11 bases align to TRBD2. Per germline, CDR1 PRHDT and CDR2 FYEKMQ (reference sequence). The ends lost 1 base at V and 2 bases at J; junction bases unmatched: 5. The CDR3 consists of 17 residues. Looking up the rest from reference TRBV13 and TRBJ2-3 gives the full variable domain: AAGVIQSPRHLIKEKRETATLKCYPIPRHDTVYWYQQGPGQDPQFLISFYEKMQSDKGSIPDRFSAQQFSDYHSELNMSSLELGDSALYFCASSLVGLAGTTDTQYFGPGTRLTVL.

In regard to this clonotype: One junction end does not reproduce the germline sequence, and a read error may be involved. This chain connects TRBV6-1 to TRBJ1-6; no firm D call. The CDR3 consists of 16 residues. Germline assignment: CDR1 MNHNS and CDR2 SASEGT. The CDR3 spells CASREVGSSYNSPLHF. Here the CDR3 DNA reads TGTGCCAGCAGAGAAGTGGGCAGCTCCTATAATTCACCCCTCCACTTT.

The V and J genes are TRBV29-1 and TRBJ2-7; D possibly corresponds to TRBD1 (5 bases). The CDR3 has 14 amino acids. Per the germline V gene, CDR1 is SQVTM and CDR2 is ANQGSEA. Trimming took 1 base from V and 4 from J, leaving 14 bases between them. The CDR3 nucleotides are TGCAGCGTTGAAGCCCCCGACAGCACATACGAGCAGTACTTC. It encodes CSVEAPDSTYEQYF.